This T cell receptor beta chain was captured by sequencing in a study of identifying expanded T cells in peripheral blood. Germline assignment: CDR1 SNHLY and CDR2 FYNNEI. The CDR3 is 16 amino acids. Unmatched junction bases numbered 14, after V lost 2 bases and J lost 8 bases. Sequenced by immunoSEQ multiplex PCR; TCRdb stores in-frame clones only, minus some. The data show approximately 92,000 clones, around 84% seen once. Collection occurred without any documented infections or immune events in donors. Study-wide results and caveats: Clone count variance between approximately two-week samples rose with total template count. Differentially abundant clones: about 1.1 between replicates, around 17 at roughly 2 weeks, roughly 18 at four.

Worth noting for this clone: Its specificity is not known.

Input material: blood. V is TRBV2 and J is TRBJ1-1, with 7 positions matching TRBD1. This TCR was sampled from a person aged 18-69 years in good health. The CDR3 coding sequence is TGTGCCAGCAGTGAATTGAATTTGGGACAGCCTCTAGAAGCTTTCTTT. It codes for CASSELNLGQPLEAFF.